The 3 T cell receptor beta chains below come from one sample, sequenced in a study of molecular identifiers for immune sequencing clone quantification. TCRdb re-called the PCR reads with MiXCR, one entry per CDR3 protein. The table includes approximately 90,000 distinct CDR3 sequences, around 23% detected once. Sequences were obtained from naive CD8+ T cells from blood, with Jurkat cell RNA spiked in. The subset denotes: FACS-sorted CD8+CD4-CCR7+CD45RA+ naive T cells. The receptors were gathered from a human donor in good health. Some libraries in this study had Jurkat cell RNA spiked in.

This clonotype came up once. A much larger clone lies a single base off, so this may be a read error. The chain carries TRBV5-1 and TRBJ2-1, with TRBD1 matching 9 bases. The germline CDR1 and CDR2 sequences are SGHRS and YFSETQ. This CDR3 contains 13 residues. CDR3 sequence: CASGFTGGNEQFF. The CDR3, as DNA: TGCGCCAGCGGCTTTACAGGGGGCAACGAGCAGTTCTTC.

This clonotype was counted between two and nine times. The rearrangement links TRBV27 to TRBJ2-7, with 9 bases matching TRBD2. This CDR3 has 16 amino acids. Germline V gene lookup returns CDR1 MNHEY and CDR2 SMNVEV (reference sequence). Losses at the gene ends were 2 bases for V and 7 bases for J; bases not matched to a gene: 12. CDR3 sequence (DNA): TGTGCCAGCAGTTTACAAATGGCGGGAGGGCTTACGGAGCAGTACTTC. Its protein is CASSLQMAGGLTEQYF.

The chain has TRBV29-1 and TRBJ1-2; possible D gene TRBD1, 6 bases. The germline CDR1 and CDR2 sequences are SQVTM and ANQGSEA. Trimming cost V 6 bases and J 1 base, with 12 bases left between them. The CDR3 loop spans 13 amino acids. CDR3 DNA: TGCAGCGTGCGGGACACCCATAACTATGGCTACACCTTC. It translates to CSVRDTHNYGYTF.